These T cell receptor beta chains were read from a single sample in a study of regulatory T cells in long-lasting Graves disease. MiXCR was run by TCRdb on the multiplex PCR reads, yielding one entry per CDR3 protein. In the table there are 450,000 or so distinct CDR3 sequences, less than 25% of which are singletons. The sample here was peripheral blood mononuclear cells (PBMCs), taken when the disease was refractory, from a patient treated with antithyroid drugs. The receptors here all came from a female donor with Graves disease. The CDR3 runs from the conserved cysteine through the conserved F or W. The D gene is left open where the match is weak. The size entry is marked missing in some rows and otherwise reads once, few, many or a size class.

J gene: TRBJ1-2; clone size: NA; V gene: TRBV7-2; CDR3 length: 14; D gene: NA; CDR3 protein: CASSLVGQNYGYTF; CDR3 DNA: TGTGCCAGCAGCTTAGTCGGGCAGAACTATGGCTACACCTTC
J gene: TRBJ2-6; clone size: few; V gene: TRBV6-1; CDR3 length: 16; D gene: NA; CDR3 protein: CASSQGQLSGANVLTF; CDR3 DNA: TGTGCCAGCAGTCAAGGACAGCTCTCTGGGGCCAACGTCCTGACTTTC
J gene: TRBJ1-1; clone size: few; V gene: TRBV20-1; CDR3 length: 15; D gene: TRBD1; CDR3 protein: CSAIDNPTGRTEAFF; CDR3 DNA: TGCAGTGCCATCGATAACCCGACAGGGCGCACTGAAGCTTTCTTT
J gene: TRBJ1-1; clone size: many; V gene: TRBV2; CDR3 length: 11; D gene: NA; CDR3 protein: CASSEAGEAFF; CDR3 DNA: TGTGCCAGCAGTGAAGCAGGTGAAGCTTTCTTT
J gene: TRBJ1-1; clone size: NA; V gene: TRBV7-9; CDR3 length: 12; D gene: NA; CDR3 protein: CASSSREDEAFF; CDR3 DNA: TGTGCCAGCAGCTCCAGGGAGGATGAAGCTTTCTTT
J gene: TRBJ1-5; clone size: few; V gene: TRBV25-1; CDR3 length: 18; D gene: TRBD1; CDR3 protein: CASSEFVGGGVSGQPQHF; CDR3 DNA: TGTGCCAGCAGTGAATTTGTAGGGGGCGGAGTATCAGGTCAGCCCCAGCATTTT
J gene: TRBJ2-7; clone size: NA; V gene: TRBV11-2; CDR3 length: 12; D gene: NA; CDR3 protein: CTSSFGPYEQYF; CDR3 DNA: TGTACCAGCAGCTTTGGACCCTACGAGCAGTACTTC
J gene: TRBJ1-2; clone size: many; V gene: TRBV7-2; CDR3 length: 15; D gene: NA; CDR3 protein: CASSLGAAEGYGYTF; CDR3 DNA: TGTGCCAGCAGCTTAGGGGCCGCGGAGGGCTATGGCTACACCTTC
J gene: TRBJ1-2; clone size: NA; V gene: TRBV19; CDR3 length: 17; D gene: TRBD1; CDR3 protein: CALSAGTDEFGLQGYTF; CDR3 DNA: TGTGCCCTTTCTGCCGGGACAGATGAGTTCGGTTTGCAAGGCTACACCTTC
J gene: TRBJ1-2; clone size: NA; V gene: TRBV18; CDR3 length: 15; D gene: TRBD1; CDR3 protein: CASSPPRQGTDGYTF; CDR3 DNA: TGTGCCAGCTCACCACCGAGACAGGGAACCGATGGCTACACCTTC
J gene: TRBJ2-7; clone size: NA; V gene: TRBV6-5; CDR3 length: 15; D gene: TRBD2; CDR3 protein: CASSYRAGGPYEQYF; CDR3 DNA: TGTGCCAGCAGTTACAGGGCGGGAGGGCCCTACGAGCAGTACTTC
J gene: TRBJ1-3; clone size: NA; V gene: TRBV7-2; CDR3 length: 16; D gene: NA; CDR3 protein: CASSLSGAGSGNTIYF; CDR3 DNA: TGTGCCAGCAGCTTATCCGGGGCCGGGTCTGGAAACACCATATATTTT
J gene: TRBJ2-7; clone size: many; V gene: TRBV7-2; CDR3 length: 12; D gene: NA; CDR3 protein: CASSLSAYEQYF; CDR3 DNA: TGTGCCAGCAGCTTAAGTGCCTACGAGCAGTACTTC
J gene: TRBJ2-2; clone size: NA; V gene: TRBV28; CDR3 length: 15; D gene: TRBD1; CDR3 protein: CASSLGTGLTGELFF; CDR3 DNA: TGTGCCAGCAGTTTAGGGACAGGGCTCACCGGGGAGCTGTTTTTT
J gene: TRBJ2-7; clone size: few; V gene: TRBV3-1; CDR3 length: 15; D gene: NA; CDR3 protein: CASSQANGSAYEQYF; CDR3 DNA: TGTGCCAGCAGCCAAGCCAACGGGAGTGCCTACGAGCAGTACTTC
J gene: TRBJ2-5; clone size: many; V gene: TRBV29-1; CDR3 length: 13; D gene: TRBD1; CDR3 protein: CSVATGFGETQYF; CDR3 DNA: TGCAGCGTTGCGACAGGGTTCGGGGAGACCCAGTACTTC
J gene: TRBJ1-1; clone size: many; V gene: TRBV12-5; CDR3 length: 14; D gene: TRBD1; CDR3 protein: CASGLSGGFTEAFF; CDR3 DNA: TGTGCTAGTGGTTTGTCAGGGGGCTTCACTGAAGCTTTCTTT
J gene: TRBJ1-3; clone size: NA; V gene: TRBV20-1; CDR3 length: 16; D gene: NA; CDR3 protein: CSARVGGLLRTDTIYF; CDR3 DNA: TGCAGTGCTAGAGTTGGGGGGTTATTGAGGACGGACACCATATATTTT
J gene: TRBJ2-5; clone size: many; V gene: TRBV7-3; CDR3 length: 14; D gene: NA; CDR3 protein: CASSLSAGTETQYF; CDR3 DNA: TGTGCCAGCAGCTTAAGTGCAGGAACAGAGACCCAGTACTTC
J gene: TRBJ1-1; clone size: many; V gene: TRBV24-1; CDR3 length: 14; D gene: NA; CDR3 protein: CATSDAGKTAEAFF; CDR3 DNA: TGTGCCACCAGTGATGCAGGGAAGACAGCTGAAGCTTTCTTT
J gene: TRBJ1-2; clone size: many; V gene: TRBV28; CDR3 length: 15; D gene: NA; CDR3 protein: CASSNSEARWYGYTF; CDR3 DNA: TGTGCCAGCAGTAACTCCGAGGCGAGGTGGTATGGCTACACCTTC